The 5 T cell receptor beta chains below all came from one sample that was sequenced in a study of blood T cell repertoires in COVID-19. Sequencing used immunoSEQ multiplex PCR; TCRdb keeps in-frame clones, though not all of them. The table includes over 250,000 clones, approximately 92% detected once. The source material was PBMCs or T cells enriched from blood (not recorded which). The receptors originated from a woman younger than 45 who had recovered from COVID-19.

The chain uses TRBV5-8 and TRBJ1-5; 9 bases fit TRBD1. J gave up 6 bases and V 4 bases, and 8 bases lay outside the gene matches. CDR1 SGHTS and CDR2 YDEGEE come from the germline V gene. CDR3 length equals 15 residues. The CDR3 is CASSRDRVLGQPQHF. CDR3 DNA sequence: TGTGCCAGCAGCCGGGACAGGGTGCTGGGTCAGCCCCAGCATTTT.

This chain links TRBV7-9 with TRBJ1-4, with a tentative D call TRBD1 (6 bases). The V gene's germline CDR1 is SEHNR and CDR2 FQNEAQ (reference sequence). V gave up 5 bases and J gave up 5 bases, with 15 bases separating them. CDR3 length: 15 residues. This chain's CDR3 is CASSKVTGFNEKLFF. CDR3 in DNA: TGTGCCAGCAGCAAAGTCACAGGGTTCAATGAAAAACTGTTTTTT.

This chain links TRBV7-8 with TRBJ1-2; maybe TRBD1 (6 bases). There are 14 residues in the CDR3. Trimming took off 1 base at V and 5 bases at J, with 11 bases between the two ends. CDR1 SGHVS and CDR2 FQNEAQ come from the germline V gene. The CDR3 loop is CASSLGHTGYGYTF. CDR3 nucleotide sequence: TGTGCCAGCAGCTTAGGGCACACAGGGTATGGCTACACCTTC.

This chain connects TRBV6-5 to TRBJ2-7, with D maybe TRBD2 (5 bases). The V end was cut by 2 bases, the J end by 6 bases, with 8 bases between. CDR1 is MNHEY and CDR2 is SVGAGI in the germline V gene. The length of the CDR3 is 12 residues. The CDR3 region is CASSYAGGEQYF. CDR3 DNA sequence: TGTGCCAGCAGTTACGCGGGTGGCGAGCAGTACTTC.

The chain carries TRBV7-9 and TRBJ2-2, with D tentatively TRBD1 (5 bases). V lost 3 bases and J 3 bases, leaving 11 bases between the germline ends. This CDR3 has 15 amino acids. Germline assignment: CDR1 SEHNR and CDR2 FQNEAQ (reference sequence). CDR3 nucleotide sequence: TGTGCCAGCAGCTTGGGGCACGGGTACACCGGGGAGCTGTTTTTT. It translates to CASSLGHGYTGELFF.